What follows is one T cell receptor beta chain and its context. The CDR3 covers 16 residues. V lost 2 bases and J lost 0; bases outside the gene matches: 3. Germline V gene data show CDR1 as SSHAT and CDR2 as FNYEAQ (reference sequence). These data come from a study of blood T cell repertoires in COVID-19. Overall study context: Specimens from acute and convalescent COVID-19 originated in the United States, Italy and Spain. PBMCs, B-cell-depleted T cells, or T cells provided the cDNA or gDNA that made up the material.

In the study's own analysis: How many nucleated cells were present was estimated from reference gene primer amplification. TCRdb keeps only in-frame clones here, not all; method: immunoSEQ multiplex PCR. V, J and clone size are taken as reported in that table, and D and trimming were inferred from the DNA itself. The table lists 45,000 to 65,000 clones, roughly 77% of them singletons. The chain recombines TRBV7-7 with TRBJ2-2; 7 bases are shared with TRBD1. This receptor was taken from a man in his 70s with active or convalescent COVID-19. The specimen sequenced was peripheral blood. DNA of the CDR3: TGTGCCAGCAGCTTATCTACAGGGGCGAACACCGGGGAGCTGTTTTTT. Translation: CASSLSTGANTGELFF.